This is a list of T cell receptor beta chains from one sample in a study of human T cells and chemical hapten exposure. Each CDR3 protein is one row after TCRdb ran MiXCR on the RACE reads. The data show 180,000 or so distinct CDR3 sequences, around a quarter seen once. Sequenced here: whole blood, sampled in connection with sensitization to the hapten diphenylcyclopropenone (DPC). The receptor set was obtained from a woman between 40 and 50 years old with alopecia areata. Some clones in this sample may be carry-over from other donors' samples. Each CDR3 is given with its conserved first and last residue. The order of the fields is J gene, D gene, clone size, V gene, CDR3 protein, CDR3 DNA. D genes are given only for firm matches. Size tells how often a clone was seen (once, few, many) or the class of an expanded clone, and some rows leave it out.

J gene: TRBJ1-6; D gene: TRBD1; clone size: few; V gene: TRBV3-1; CDR3 protein: CASSFRTGLSSPLHF; CDR3 DNA: TGTGCCAGCAGCTTTCGGACAGGGCTGTCTTCACCCCTCCACTTT
J gene: TRBJ2-1; D gene: -; clone size: -; V gene: TRBV7-9; CDR3 protein: CASSFRYEQFF; CDR3 DNA: TGTGCCAGCAGCTTCAGGTATGAGCAGTTCTTC
J gene: TRBJ1-6; D gene: TRBD1; clone size: -; V gene: TRBV4-3; CDR3 protein: CASSQVRDRISPLHF; CDR3 DNA: TGCGCCAGCAGCCAAGTCCGGGACAGGATTTCACCCCTCCACTTT
J gene: TRBJ2-5; D gene: -; clone size: few; V gene: TRBV4-2; CDR3 protein: CASSQDIGPWGETQYF; CDR3 DNA: TGTGCCAGCAGCCAAGATATAGGACCCTGGGGCGAGACCCAGTACTTC
J gene: TRBJ1-6; D gene: -; clone size: -; V gene: TRBV5-6; CDR3 protein: CASSFGVGNSPLHF; CDR3 DNA: TGTGCCAGCAGCTTCGGGGTCGGTAATTCACCCCTCCACTTT
J gene: TRBJ2-1; D gene: TRBD2; clone size: few; V gene: TRBV29-1; CDR3 protein: CSAPQTSGPSTGSYNEQFF; CDR3 DNA: TGCAGCGCTCCACAAACTAGCGGTCCTTCAACTGGCTCCTACAATGAGCAGTTCTTC
J gene: TRBJ2-5; D gene: -; clone size: -; V gene: TRBV27; CDR3 protein: CASSLTGHQETQYF; CDR3 DNA: TGTGCCAGCAGTCTTACAGGGCACCAAGAGACCCAGTACTTC
J gene: TRBJ1-1; D gene: -; clone size: -; V gene: TRBV29-1; CDR3 protein: CSVDQGGTEAFF; CDR3 DNA: TGCAGCGTTGATCAGGGTGGAACTGAAGCTTTCTTT
J gene: TRBJ2-2; D gene: -; clone size: -; V gene: TRBV20-1; CDR3 protein: CSASDGSNTGELFF; CDR3 DNA: TGCAGTGCTAGTGACGGCAGCAACACCGGGGAGCTGTTTTTT
J gene: TRBJ2-5; D gene: -; clone size: -; V gene: TRBV2; CDR3 protein: CASSDSTSDGETQYF; CDR3 DNA: TGTGCCAGCAGTGACTCAACGTCCGACGGAGAGACCCAGTACTTC
J gene: TRBJ2-4; D gene: TRBD2; clone size: -; V gene: TRBV10-3; CDR3 protein: CAISEPGRGGKNIQYF; CDR3 DNA: TGTGCCATCAGTGAGCCTGGACGGGGGGGCAAAAACATTCAGTACTTC
J gene: TRBJ1-2; D gene: -; clone size: few; V gene: TRBV10-3; CDR3 protein: CAISETATDGYTF; CDR3 DNA: TGTGCCATCAGTGAGACGGCTACCGATGGCTACACCTTC
J gene: TRBJ2-3; D gene: -; clone size: few; V gene: TRBV20-1; CDR3 protein: CSATNSTDTQYF; CDR3 DNA: TGCAGTGCAACTAATAGCACAGATACGCAGTATTTT
J gene: TRBJ2-1; D gene: TRBD2; clone size: -; V gene: TRBV20-1; CDR3 protein: CSARSGLAGRRNEQFF; CDR3 DNA: TGCAGTGCTAGGTCGGGACTAGCGGGAAGGAGGAATGAGCAGTTCTTC
J gene: TRBJ2-3; D gene: -; clone size: -; V gene: TRBV7-2; CDR3 protein: CASSFQGDPDTQYF; CDR3 DNA: TGTGCCAGCAGCTTTCAGGGTGACCCAGATACGCAGTATTTT
J gene: TRBJ1-1; D gene: -; clone size: -; V gene: TRBV7-2; CDR3 protein: CASSRRTVGDTEAFF; CDR3 DNA: TGTGCCAGCAGTCGAAGGACAGTGGGTGACACTGAAGCTTTCTTT
J gene: TRBJ2-3; D gene: TRBD1; clone size: few; V gene: TRBV24-1; CDR3 protein: CATSDLRTGGADTQYF; CDR3 DNA: TGTGCCACCAGTGATTTGAGGACAGGGGGTGCAGATACGCAGTATTTT
J gene: TRBJ2-7; D gene: -; clone size: -; V gene: TRBV25-1; CDR3 protein: CASSAPVLREQYF; CDR3 DNA: TGTGCCAGCAGTGCACCTGTCCTGAGGGAGCAGTACTTC
J gene: TRBJ2-5; D gene: -; clone size: -; V gene: TRBV30; CDR3 protein: CAWSSDSETQYF; CDR3 DNA: TGTGCCTGGAGCTCGGACTCGGAGACCCAGTACTTC
J gene: TRBJ2-1; D gene: -; clone size: -; V gene: TRBV4-3; CDR3 protein: CASSQDRGLSYNEQFF; CDR3 DNA: TGCGCCAGCAGCCAAGATCGGGGACTCTCCTACAATGAGCAGTTCTTC
J gene: TRBJ2-1; D gene: -; clone size: -; V gene: TRBV7-9; CDR3 protein: CASSLEAGTARAEQFF; CDR3 DNA: TGTGCCAGCAGCTTAGAAGCAGGGACTGCCAGGGCTGAGCAGTTCTTC
J gene: TRBJ2-2; D gene: -; clone size: few; V gene: TRBV10-3; CDR3 protein: CAISTDSLNTGELFF; CDR3 DNA: TGTGCCATCAGCACCGACAGCTTGAACACCGGGGAGCTGTTTTTT
J gene: TRBJ2-7; D gene: -; clone size: once; V gene: TRBV3-1; CDR3 protein: CASSSTPGTPSEQYF; CDR3 DNA: TGTGCCAGCAGCTCCACGCCCGGGACACCTTCCGAGCAGTACTTC
J gene: TRBJ2-2; D gene: TRBD1; clone size: few; V gene: TRBV5-1; CDR3 protein: CASSPRQGNTGELFF; CDR3 DNA: TGCGCCAGCAGCCCCCGACAGGGGAACACCGGGGAGCTGTTTTTT
J gene: TRBJ2-1; D gene: TRBD2; clone size: few; V gene: TRBV4-2; CDR3 protein: CASSHPDLAGPYNEQFF; CDR3 DNA: TGTGCCAGCAGCCACCCCGATCTAGCGGGGCCTTACAATGAGCAGTTCTTC
J gene: TRBJ2-1; D gene: -; clone size: many; V gene: TRBV7-2; CDR3 protein: CASSPGYNEQFF; CDR3 DNA: TGTGCCAGCAGCCCTGGGTACAATGAGCAGTTCTTC
J gene: TRBJ2-1; D gene: TRBD2; clone size: -; V gene: TRBV7-6; CDR3 protein: CASSFRVWAGEANEQFF; CDR3 DNA: TGTGCCAGCAGCTTTAGGGTTTGGGCGGGAGAAGCTAATGAGCAGTTCTTC
J gene: TRBJ2-3; D gene: TRBD2; clone size: -; V gene: TRBV5-1; CDR3 protein: CASKVLAGAPDTQYF; CDR3 DNA: TGCGCCAGCAAGGTTCTAGCGGGAGCCCCCGATACGCAGTATTTT
J gene: TRBJ2-1; D gene: TRBD1; clone size: few; V gene: TRBV29-1; CDR3 protein: CSVPGQGNEQFF; CDR3 DNA: TGCAGCGTGCCCGGACAGGGCAATGAGCAGTTCTTC
J gene: TRBJ1-2; D gene: -; clone size: few; V gene: TRBV29-1; CDR3 protein: CSVGGQNNGYNF; CDR3 DNA: TGCAGCGTTGGAGGACAGAACAATGGCTACAACTTC
J gene: TRBJ2-5; D gene: -; clone size: few; V gene: TRBV2; CDR3 protein: CASRSDPMGETQYF; CDR3 DNA: TGTGCCAGCAGGTCGGACCCGATGGGGGAGACCCAGTACTTC
J gene: TRBJ2-7; D gene: TRBD1; clone size: -; V gene: TRBV6-5; CDR3 protein: CASSSTGQGAAQYF; CDR3 DNA: TGTGCCAGCAGTTCCACCGGACAGGGCGCTGCGCAGTACTTC
J gene: TRBJ2-7; D gene: -; clone size: -; V gene: TRBV2; CDR3 protein: CASRSYEQYF; CDR3 DNA: TGTGCCAGCAGGAGTTACGAGCAGTACTTC
J gene: TRBJ1-1; D gene: -; clone size: -; V gene: TRBV12-3/TRBV12-4; CDR3 protein: CASSRTGPEAFF; CDR3 DNA: TGTGCCAGCAGCCGAACAGGGCCTGAAGCTTTCTTT
J gene: TRBJ2-5; D gene: -; clone size: few; V gene: TRBV9; CDR3 protein: CASSVGGGQETQYF; CDR3 DNA: TGTGCCAGCAGCGTAGGAGGGGGCCAAGAGACCCAGTACTTC
J gene: TRBJ1-1; D gene: -; clone size: -; V gene: TRBV7-9; CDR3 protein: CASSFEGGTEAFF; CDR3 DNA: TGTGCCAGCAGCTTTGAGGGGGGTACTGAAGCTTTCTTT
J gene: TRBJ2-1; D gene: -; clone size: few; V gene: TRBV11-2; CDR3 protein: CASRDLSSYNEQFF; CDR3 DNA: TGTGCCAGCAGGGACTTGAGCTCCTACAATGAGCAGTTCTTC
J gene: TRBJ2-7; D gene: -; clone size: many; V gene: TRBV12-3/TRBV12-4; CDR3 protein: CASSGPGAYEQYF; CDR3 DNA: TGTGCCAGCAGTGGTCCCGGGGCCTACGAGCAGTACTTC
J gene: TRBJ1-5; D gene: -; clone size: many; V gene: TRBV7-9; CDR3 protein: CASSLDNQPQHF; CDR3 DNA: TGTGCCAGCAGCTTGGACAATCAGCCCCAGCATTTT
J gene: TRBJ2-3; D gene: TRBD2; clone size: -; V gene: TRBV6-5; CDR3 protein: CASSYAGASQDTQYF; CDR3 DNA: TGTGCCAGCAGTTACGCGGGAGCCTCCCAAGATACGCAGTATTTT
J gene: TRBJ2-7; D gene: -; clone size: -; V gene: TRBV6-5; CDR3 protein: CASSSADRYYEQYF; CDR3 DNA: TGTGCCAGCAGTTCCGCGGACAGATACTACGAGCAGTACTTC
J gene: TRBJ1-1; D gene: -; clone size: few; V gene: TRBV29-1; CDR3 protein: CSVEAYVNTEAFF; CDR3 DNA: TGCAGCGTTGAGGCTTACGTGAACACTGAAGCTTTCTTT
J gene: TRBJ1-5; D gene: -; clone size: few; V gene: TRBV25-1; CDR3 protein: CASSEWGPDQPQHF; CDR3 DNA: TGTGCCAGCAGTGAATGGGGCCCTGATCAGCCCCAGCATTTT
J gene: TRBJ1-1; D gene: -; clone size: -; V gene: TRBV29-1; CDR3 protein: CSVCLLALNTEAFF; CDR3 DNA: TGCAGCGTTTGCCTTTTGGCCCTGAACACTGAAGCTTTCTTT
J gene: TRBJ2-5; D gene: -; clone size: -; V gene: TRBV7-9; CDR3 protein: CASSFGSDQETQYF; CDR3 DNA: TGTGCCAGCAGCTTCGGGTCGGACCAAGAGACCCAGTACTTC
J gene: TRBJ2-6; D gene: -; clone size: few; V gene: TRBV6-5; CDR3 protein: CASSYGTNVLTF; CDR3 DNA: TGTGCCAGCAGTTACGGGACTAACGTCCTGACTTTC
J gene: TRBJ2-7; D gene: -; clone size: -; V gene: TRBV28; CDR3 protein: CASTTGTVVYEQYF; CDR3 DNA: TGTGCCAGCACAACCGGGACTGTCGTCTACGAGCAGTACTTC
J gene: TRBJ2-7; D gene: -; clone size: few; V gene: TRBV29-1; CDR3 protein: CSVGGDPYEQYF; CDR3 DNA: TGCAGCGTTGGGGGGGACCCCTACGAGCAGTACTTC
J gene: TRBJ1-1; D gene: -; clone size: few; V gene: TRBV28; CDR3 protein: CAGSALLNTEAFF; CDR3 DNA: TGTGCCGGTAGTGCCCTTTTGAACACTGAAGCTTTCTTT
J gene: TRBJ2-7; D gene: -; clone size: -; V gene: TRBV2; CDR3 protein: CASRGSTTPTYEQYF; CDR3 DNA: TGTGCCAGCAGGGGCAGTACGACCCCAACCTACGAGCAGTACTTC
J gene: TRBJ1-2; D gene: TRBD1; clone size: few; V gene: TRBV10-3; CDR3 protein: CAISSRPGTGNYGYTF; CDR3 DNA: TGTGCCATCAGTTCACGTCCCGGGACAGGGAACTATGGCTACACCTTC
J gene: TRBJ2-3; D gene: TRBD2; clone size: -; V gene: TRBV29-1; CDR3 protein: CSVGPVAGGPTDTQYF; CDR3 DNA: TGCAGCGTTGGCCCCGTAGCGGGAGGGCCAACAGATACGCAGTATTTT
J gene: TRBJ1-1; D gene: -; clone size: few; V gene: TRBV20-1; CDR3 protein: CSAREGGRSTEAFF; CDR3 DNA: TGCAGTGCTAGAGAGGGGGGGCGAAGCACTGAAGCTTTCTTT
J gene: TRBJ1-5; D gene: -; clone size: -; V gene: TRBV6-2/TRBV6-3; CDR3 protein: CASSYPGTVRSGTYSNQPQHF; CDR3 DNA: TGTGCCAGCAGTTACCCGGGGACCGTTCGTTCAGGGACTTATAGCAATCAGCCCCAGCATTTT
J gene: TRBJ2-5; D gene: -; clone size: -; V gene: TRBV29-1; CDR3 protein: CSVEEGGRETQYF; CDR3 DNA: TGCAGCGTTGAAGAAGGGGGGCGAGAGACCCAGTACTTC
J gene: TRBJ2-7; D gene: -; clone size: few; V gene: TRBV28; CDR3 protein: CASSLSGGVLSYEQYF; CDR3 DNA: TGTGCCAGCAGTTTATCGGGCGGCGTGCTATCCTACGAGCAGTACTTC
J gene: TRBJ2-7; D gene: -; clone size: few; V gene: TRBV7-9; CDR3 protein: CASSLEIQGSEQYF; CDR3 DNA: TGTGCCAGCAGCTTAGAGATCCAGGGGTCCGAGCAGTACTTC
J gene: TRBJ2-1; D gene: TRBD1; clone size: -; V gene: TRBV28; CDR3 protein: CASSFPDRAGGNEQFF; CDR3 DNA: TGTGCCAGCAGTTTCCCGGACAGGGCAGGGGGCAATGAGCAGTTCTTC
J gene: TRBJ1-2; D gene: -; clone size: -; V gene: TRBV28; CDR3 protein: CASRIWEGDYGYTF; CDR3 DNA: TGTGCCAGCAGAATTTGGGAAGGAGACTATGGCTACACCTTC